This T cell receptor beta chain is drawn from a study of blood T cell repertoires in COVID-19. Study background: Some COVID-19 samples were acute and others convalescent; all came from the United States, Italy and Spain.

Profiled with immunoSEQ multiplex PCR; TCRdb holds only in-frame clones, not every one. The sample lists fewer than 500,000 clones, approximately 87% occurring once. Looked up from germline, CDR1 is SGDLS and CDR2 is YYNGEE. V was cut by 6 bases and J by 0 bases, with 13 bases left in between. This CDR3 is 15 amino acids long. The TCR originated in a woman aged 25 to 39 with acute COVID-19. The rearrangement uses TRBV9 and TRBJ2-1; no clear D gene. The sample consisted of PBMCs or T cells enriched from blood (not recorded which). The CDR3 region has the DNA TGTGCCAGCACCCAGCAGTCTAGCTCCTACAATGAGCAGTTCTTC. Encoded protein: CASTQQSSSYNEQFF.